This T cell receptor beta chain was recovered during a study of T cell responses to AZD1222 COVID-19 vaccine. Findings and limits, study-wide: Just six AZD1222 recipients were seropositive at baseline. Most donors were white British, females outnumbered males, and clonal diversity was possibly underestimated. Repertoire sampling occurred only after the peak T cell response. The CD4 TCRs associated with vaccination extended across spike and predominated at 160-218 and 743-854.

The CDR3 length is 16 residues. Germline values: CDR1 MNHEY, CDR2 SVGAGI. V gave up 2 bases and J gave up 1 base; unmatched junction bases: 3. This clone was recorded only once. Antigen: not known. Clones were read by immunoSEQ multiplex PCR, and TCRdb kept only the in-frame ones, dropping some. The sample consists of roughly 150,000 clones, over 85% of them appearing once. The sequence derives from an adult in good health. The rearrangement links TRBV6-5 to TRBJ2-3; 10 positions match TRBD2. Sequenced here: peripheral blood, sampled on day 0 of AZD1222 vaccination. The DNA of the CDR3 is TGTGCCAGCAGTTACCGGGGGACTAGCGGCACAGATACGCAGTATTTT. Translated: CASSYRGTSGTDTQYF.